Described below is a single T cell receptor (beta chain) sequence and its context. Its binding antigen is unknown. Base quality data are lacking; no much larger clone is found one base away. Sequences SGHTA (CDR1) and FQGNSA (CDR2) are obtained from the germline V gene. Its CDR3 holds 16 amino acids, cysteine through phenylalanine. Just CDR3 DNA is preserved here, 48 bases in frame from base 1. V is cut by 5 bases and J by 0 bases, and the space between the germline ends is 14 bases. This specimen belongs to a study of blood T cell repertoires in COVID-19 (dated by TCRdb to 2018 to 2021). Study-level background: Collaborator samples came from the United States, Italy and Spain and covered acute and convalescent phases of COVID-19. The repertoires were released in a freely available public database meant as a resource for research on the immune response to SARS-CoV-2. The material from the prospective study consisted of cDNA or gDNA derived from T cells, B-cell-depleted T cells, or PBMCs. Sample metadata almost always included a de-identified subject ID, COVID-19 status, age in years and sex. HLA class I and class II types, where available, came from metadata supplied by the sample provider rather than from assay-based typing. The samples were drawn from two sources: the first 160 participants of the ongoing ImmuneRACE study, and 1,254 subjects contributed by 6 global collaborators. The dataset comprised deeply sampled blood TCRbeta repertoires from subjects exposed to, actively infected with, or recovered from COVID-19.

What the work shows at the level of the full study, not this receptor alone: Clinical and demographic metadata were provided uncurated, with the amount varying by source and participant.

TCRbeta CDR3 regions were amplified from genomic DNA by means of the immunoSEQ Assay, a bias-controlled multiplex PCR. Per the authors' processing: The number of nucleated cells in each sample was estimated by amplification of reference gene primers within the assay. Sequence reads were collapsed and filtered to measure the absolute abundance of every unique TCRbeta CDR3 rearrangement. For each sample, productive Simpson clonality was calculated by taking the square root of Simpson's diversity index across productive rearrangements. The source is immuneACCESS, and TCRdb retained only in-frame sequences with V and J called. Part of the clones is not carried over; for the studies checked, unresolved V genes explain less than half of this, and the remainder is unexplained. That table furnishes V, J and clone size, whereas the DNA furnished D and trimming. In all, the sample holds approximately 270,000 clones, and around 84% of those were seen once. The top ten clones comprise roughly 1.7% of the sample.

Participants in the prospective study were enrolled through a virtual design, were aged roughly 18 to 90 years, and lived in approximately 25 United States geographic areas. In the prospective study, cohorts were assigned on the basis of participant-reported clinical history obtained from a screening survey and a study questionnaire. For ImmuneRACE Cohort 3, a participant was defined as recovered based on two consecutive negative NP/OP PCR tests, clearance by a healthcare professional, or resolution of symptoms. Mobile phlebotomists in the prospective study collected whole blood, serum and a nasopharyngeal or oropharyngeal swab from every participant. Additional blood draws and questionnaires over an approximately two-month period could optionally be provided by prospective study participants. Before DNA extraction, prospective study blood samples were shipped either frozen or at room temperature.

The clonotype was recovered from a man between 40 and 49 years old who had recovered from COVID-19. Specimen: PBMCs or T cells enriched from blood (not recorded which). The chain employs TRBV7-2 and TRBJ1-5; matching of 5 bases hints at TRBD1 as the D gene. The nucleotides read TGTGCCAGCAGCCTCCAGGGAGGGAATAGCAATCAGCCCCAGCATTTT. Translated, this is CASSLQGGNSNQPQHF.